Following are 21 T cell receptor beta chains from one sample sequenced in a study of Graves' ophthalmopathy and Graves' hyperthyroidism. Investigators amplified TCR beta CDR3 regions from RNA transcripts. The first round was an RT-PCR with HTBI primers, and the second round was a multiplex PCR. TCRdb independently ran MiXCR on the multiplex PCR reads; one entry per CDR3 protein. The repertoire holds about 410,000 distinct CDR3 sequences, with 18% as singletons. The sequenced sample was peripheral blood. The receptors derive from a woman between 18 and 29 years old with Graves' ophthalmopathy.

This clonotype has ten or more counts. V and J are TRBV18 and TRBJ2-2; TRBD1 matches at 9 bases. CDR3 length: 15 amino acids. Unmatched junction bases numbered 3, after V lost 2 bases and J lost 5 bases. The germline V gene has CDR1 KGHSH and CDR2 LQKENI. CDR3 amino acids: CASSPIGQGTGELFF. Here the CDR3 DNA reads TGTGCCAGCTCACCAATAGGACAGGGGACCGGGGAGCTGTTTTTT. The full variable domain, completed using reference TRBV18 and TRBJ2-2, is NAGVMQNPRHLVRRRGQEARLRCSPMKGHSHVYWYRQLPEEGLKFMVYLQKENIIDESGMPKERFSAEFPKEGPSILRIQQVVRGDSAAYFCASSPIGQGTGELFFGEGSRLTVL.

This clonotype occurred many times. V gene TRBV6-2 or TRBV6-3 combines with J gene TRBJ2-7; D is possibly TRBD2 (5 bases). The length of the CDR3 is 15 residues. The V gene's germline CDR1 is MNHEY and CDR2 SVGEGT. The V end was cut by 7 bases, the J end by 4 bases, with 20 bases between. The CDR3 reads CASTRGGSRGYEQYF. The CDR3 DNA reads TGTGCCAGCACCCGAGGCGGCTCCCGGGGATACGAGCAGTACTTC.

At least ten counts were recorded for this clonotype. The V gene is TRBV12-5, the J gene TRBJ2-2; D might be TRBD1 (6 bases). Germline CDR1 is LGHNT and CDR2 is FRNRAP. CDR3 length: 17 amino acids. The germline V and J ends were trimmed by 0 bases and 4 bases, with 15 bases remaining between them. The CDR3 here is CASGLVRLGQFTGELFF. The CDR3 coding sequence is TGTGCTAGTGGTTTGGTACGCCTAGGACAGTTCACCGGGGAGCTGTTTTTT.

This clonotype was seen repeatedly, ten times or more. This rearrangement joins TRBV7-2 to TRBJ1-1, with TRBD1 as a possible D gene (6 bases). Germline V lookup: CDR1 SGHTA, CDR2 FQGNSA. Trimming took off 2 bases at V and 5 bases at J, with 21 bases between the two ends. CDR3 length: 17 residues. CDR3 amino acids: CASSLSGGALLRTEAFF. Written as DNA, the CDR3 is TGTGCCAGCAGCTTATCGGGGGGGGCGCTTCTAAGGACTGAAGCTTTCTTT. The full variable domain, in which reference TRBV7-2 and TRBJ1-1 provide the parts outside the CDR3, is GAGVSQSPSNKVTEKGKDVELRCDPISGHTALYWYRQSLGQGLEFLIYFQGNSAPDKSGLPSDRFSAERTGGSVSTLTIQRTQQEDSAVYLCASSLSGGALLRTEAFFGQGTRLTVV.

This clonotype appeared many times. This rearrangement joins TRBV19 to TRBJ1-3; no definite D call. Germline V gives CDR1 LNHDA, CDR2 SQIVND (reference sequence). There are 14 residues in the CDR3. V dropped 3 bases and J dropped 4 bases, with 10 bases sitting between them. DNA of the CDR3: TGTGCCAGTAGTATTCAAGGAGTCGGAAACACCATATATTTT. Protein product: CASSIQGVGNTIYF. Together with reference TRBV19 and TRBJ1-3, the CDR3 gives the full variable domain: DGGITQSPKYLFRKEGQNVTLSCEQNLNHDAMYWYRQDPGQGLRLIYYSQIVNDFQKGDIAEGYSVSREKKESFPLTVTSAQKNPTAFYLCASSIQGVGNTIYFGEGSWLTVV.

In this sample, this clonotype turned up many times. CDR3 sequence: CASSFGRTIYEQYF. The DNA of the CDR3 is TGTGCCAGCAGTTTCGGACGGACGATCTACGAGCAGTACTTC. The chain joins TRBV6-5 to TRBJ2-7; D is ambiguous. V lost 4 bases and J lost 3, with 13 bases in between. This CDR3 is built from 14 residues. Germline CDR1 is MNHEY and CDR2 is SVGAGI.

This clonotype showed up many times. The chain recombines TRBV7-2 with TRBJ2-5, with 7 nucleotides matching TRBD1. With V trimmed by 1 base and J by 5 bases, 7 bases remained unmatched. Germline V gene data show CDR1 as SGHTA and CDR2 as FQGNSA. The CDR3 spans 15 residues. The CDR3 DNA sequence: TGTGCCAGCAGCTTAGGTACAGGGGTGGCCGAGACCCAGTACTTC. This translates into CASSLGTGVAETQYF.

This chain links TRBV7-9 with TRBJ2-5; no clear D gene. The CDR3 runs 14 residues. Germline CDR1 SEHNR, CDR2 FQNEAQ (reference sequence). The V end lost 2 bases, the J end lost 5 bases, and 12 bases lay between the germline ends. The CDR3 sequence: CASSLMGGSETQYF. The CDR3, as DNA: TGTGCCAGCAGCTTAATGGGTGGTTCCGAGACCCAGTACTTC.

This clonotype was observed many times. CDR3 sequence (DNA): TGTGCCAGCAGTTACCGACAGGGACCGACCTACGAGCAGTACTTC. It codes for CASSYRQGPTYEQYF. The V and J genes are TRBV6-2 or TRBV6-3 and TRBJ2-7, with 7 bases matching TRBD1. The CDR3 spans 15 residues. The V and J ends lost 2 bases and 2 bases, in that order; junction bases with no gene match: 6. Germline V gene data show CDR1 as MNHEY and CDR2 as SVGEGT.

This clonotype was counted ten times or more. This chain connects TRBV19 to TRBJ2-7; D is perhaps TRBD1 (6 bases). The CDR3 has 14 residues. Germline lookup yields CDR1 LNHDA and CDR2 SQIVND (reference sequence). Trimming pared 5 bases from V and 2 bases from J, leaving 13 bases between. The DNA for the CDR3 is TGTGCCAGTAGTGTCAGACAGGCCACCTACGAGCAGTACTTC. Translated, it gives CASSVRQATYEQYF.

In its sample, this clonotype was seen many times. The chain carries TRBV7-2 and TRBJ2-7, with D hard to call. Deletions cut 6 bases from V and 3 bases from J, with 12 bases between. CDR1 is SGHTA and CDR2 is FQGNSA in the germline V gene. The CDR3 consists of 13 residues. The CDR3 nucleotides read TGTGCCAGCAGTCGAGGACGGATCTACGAGCAGTACTTC. As protein: CASSRGRIYEQYF. Full variable domain (rest looked up from reference TRBV7-2 and TRBJ2-7): GAGVSQSPSNKVTEKGKDVELRCDPISGHTALYWYRQSLGQGLEFLIYFQGNSAPDKSGLPSDRFSAERTGGSVSTLTIQRTQQEDSAVYLCASSRGRIYEQYFGPGTRLTVT.

The table lists this clonotype with many counts. This sequence joins TRBV29-1 and TRBJ1-6; 8 bases line up with TRBD1. Per germline, CDR1 SQVTM and CDR2 ANQGSEA. This CDR3 region has 16 residues. V was clipped by 7 bases and J by 10 bases; unmatched bases: 18. The CDR3 sequence is CSGIDGTGAWRSPLHF. The CDR3 DNA sequence: TGCAGCGGGATTGACGGGACAGGTGCATGGAGATCACCCCTCCACTTT.

The table lists this clonotype with many counts. The V gene is TRBV6-2 or TRBV6-3, the J gene TRBJ2-5, with D perhaps TRBD1 (6 bases). The CDR3 runs 14 residues. In germline, CDR1 is MNHEY, CDR2 SVGEGT. V lost 4 bases, J lost 5 bases, and 14 bases lay in between. CDR3 sequence: CASSSTGLSETQYF. The DNA for the CDR3 is TGTGCCAGCAGTTCTACAGGGCTGTCGGAGACCCAGTACTTC.

CDR3 loop: CASSPKDRRTGELFF. CDR3 coding DNA: TGTGCCAGCTCACCAAAGGACAGGCGCACCGGGGAGCTGTTTTTT. The chain is built from TRBV18 and TRBJ2-2; the match to TRBD1 covers 7 bases. Trimming removed 2 bases from V and 4 bases from J; junction bases left unmatched: 4. This CDR3 has 15 amino acids. Per the germline V gene, CDR1 is KGHSH and CDR2 is LQKENI. Together with reference TRBV18 and TRBJ2-2, the CDR3 gives the full variable domain: NAGVMQNPRHLVRRRGQEARLRCSPMKGHSHVYWYRQLPEEGLKFMVYLQKENIIDESGMPKERFSAEFPKEGPSILRIQQVVRGDSAAYFCASSPKDRRTGELFFGEGSRLTVL.

The V gene is TRBV12-3 or TRBV12-4, the J gene TRBJ2-5; 7 bases are shared with TRBD2. Trimming took 3 bases from V and 0 from J; bases not matched to a gene: 4. The CDR3 is 15 residues long. CDR3 sequence (DNA): TGTGCCAGCAGTTTCCGGCGGGAGTACCAAGAGACCCAGTACTTC. Translating it yields CASSFRREYQETQYF.

This clonotype showed up many times. This chain connects TRBV27 to TRBJ2-7; 7 nucleotides align to TRBD1. V gave up 6 bases and J gave up 3 bases; unmatched junction bases: 11. The CDR3 loop spans 15 amino acids. Germline V gives CDR1 MNHEY, CDR2 SMNVEV (reference sequence). The CDR3, as DNA: TGTGCCAGCAGCCCGAGACAGGGTCAGGACTACGAGCAGTACTTC. It yields the protein CASSPRQGQDYEQYF.

This clonotype was detected once. J is TRBJ2-7 and V is TRBV11-2; 7 bases map to TRBD1. The CDR3 contains 16 residues. Germline V lookup: CDR1 SGHAT, CDR2 FQNNGV. V gave up 4 bases and J gave up 3 bases; unmatched junction bases: 12. DNA for the CDR3: TGTGCCAGCAGCTCACACTCAGGACAGGCATGCTACGAGCAGTACTTC. It codes for CASSSHSGQACYEQYF.

This clonotype has a count of ten or more. The rearrangement joins TRBV27 to TRBJ2-7; a weak D match, TRBD2 (6 bases). V lost 3 bases and J 7 bases, leaving 16 bases between the germline ends. The CDR3 length is 14 residues. Germline V gene sequence: CDR1 MNHEY, CDR2 SMNVEV (reference sequence). The CDR3 DNA sequence: TGTGCCAGCAGTTTGTCGGGACTCCATCGGGAGCAGTACTTC. As protein: CASSLSGLHREQYF.

This clonotype was detected ten times or more. V usage is TRBV7-2 and J usage is TRBJ1-1; D gene ambiguous. The germline V and J ends were trimmed by 2 bases and 11 bases, with 12 bases remaining between them. CDR3 length: 12 amino acids. Per germline, CDR1 SGHTA and CDR2 FQGNSA. Written as DNA, the CDR3 is TGTGCCAGCAGCTTAATCGCGGAGAGCGCTTTCTTT. This translates into CASSLIAESAFF.

This clonotype was seen ten or more times. The chain employs TRBV20-1 and TRBJ1-2, with 7 bases matching TRBD1. Unmatched junction bases numbered 11, after V lost 1 base and J lost 3 bases. Germline lookup yields CDR1 DFQATT and CDR2 SNEGSKA (reference sequence). This CDR3 comprises 16 residues. CDR3 loop: CSARGGNRGTDYGYTF. Written as DNA, the CDR3 is TGCAGTGCTAGAGGGGGCAACAGGGGCACAGACTATGGCTACACCTTC.

This clonotype was detected ten times or more. This may come from a read error, since a much larger clone is one base off. In this CDR3 the conserved last residue, phenylalanine or tryptophan, is missing, so a read error is likely. J is TRBJ1-1 and V is TRBV28; D is unclear. CDR3 length equals 15 residues. V was cut by 6 bases and J by 5 bases, with 19 bases left in between. Germline values: CDR1 MDHEN, CDR2 SYDVKM. The CDR3 DNA sequence: TGTGCCAGCAGCCCCACCTCTTTGCCCCGTACTGAAGCTTTCTCT. Its protein product is CASSPTSLPRTEAFS.